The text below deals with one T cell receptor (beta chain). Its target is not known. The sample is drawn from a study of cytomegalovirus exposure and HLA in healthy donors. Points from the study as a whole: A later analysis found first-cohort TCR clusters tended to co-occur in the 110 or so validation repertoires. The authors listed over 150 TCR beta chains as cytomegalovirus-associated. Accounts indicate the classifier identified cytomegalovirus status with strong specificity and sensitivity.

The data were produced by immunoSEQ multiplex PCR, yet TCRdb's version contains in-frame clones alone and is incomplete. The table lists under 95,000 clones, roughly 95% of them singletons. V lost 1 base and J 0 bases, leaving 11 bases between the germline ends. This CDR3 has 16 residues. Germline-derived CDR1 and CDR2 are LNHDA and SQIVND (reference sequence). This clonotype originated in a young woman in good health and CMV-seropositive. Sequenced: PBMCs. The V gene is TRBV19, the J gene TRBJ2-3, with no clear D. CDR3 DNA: TGTGCCAGTAGTATAGTCGGTACTCCTAGCACAGATACGCAGTATTTT. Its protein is CASSIVGTPSTDTQYF.